A single sample gave rise to the 3 T cell receptor beta chains below, sequenced in a study of blood T cell repertoires in COVID-19. Using immunoSEQ multiplex PCR, the repertoire was profiled, and TCRdb retains in-frame clones only, with some absent. The sample consists of about 42,000 clones, 75% to 90% of them appearing once. The specimen was peripheral blood. The origin of the receptors is a young man with active or convalescent COVID-19.

The chain is built from TRBV19 and TRBJ1-6; D is undetermined. V was cut by 3 bases and J by 0 bases, with 9 bases left in between. The germline gives CDR1 LNHDA, CDR2 SQIVND (reference sequence). The CDR3 covers 16 residues. CDR3 residues: CASSILGSSYNSPLHF. CDR3 in DNA: TGTGCCAGTAGTATTTTGGGGAGCTCCTATAATTCACCCCTCCACTTT.

V usage is TRBV10-3 and J usage is TRBJ2-7; perhaps TRBD2 as D (5 bases). Trimming took 5 bases from V and 3 from J, leaving 17 bases between them. Germline CDR1 and CDR2: ENHRY and SYGVKD. The CDR3 loop spans 15 amino acids. The CDR3 is CAISSRPVLGYEQYF. CDR3 nucleotides: TGTGCCATCAGTTCAAGACCAGTACTAGGCTACGAGCAGTACTTC.

In this sample, this clone turned up a few times. The J gene is TRBJ2-3, the V gene TRBV21-1; TRBD2 is the table's D call, not checked against the DNA. TRBV21-1 is a pseudogene segment. This CDR3 has 16 residues. The CDR3 DNA sequence: TGTGCCAGCAGCAAAGAGGCGGGACCCAACACAGATACGCAGTATTTT. Translation gives CASSKEAGPNTDTQYF.